This T cell receptor beta chain was retrieved from a study of OX40 agonist ivuxolimab in advanced cancers. The wider study: Patients' therapy was ivuxolimab, an antibody that acts as an agonist of OX40 (CD134). Allowance was made for prior anti-PD-1, anti-PD-L1 or anti-CTLA-4 therapy, and around 41% had some.

TCRdb keeps only in-frame clones here, not all; method: immunoSEQ multiplex PCR. The profile covers some 17,000 clones, with roughly 72% appearing a single time and approximately 22% taken by the ten largest. The germline V gene has CDR1 SGHVS and CDR2 FNYEAQ. With V trimmed by 4 bases and J by 8 bases, 9 bases remained unmatched. This CDR3 has 16 residues. This specimen consisted of CD4+ or CD8+ T cells sorted from blood, obtained in a trial of the OX40 agonist ivuxolimab. The clonotype was recovered from an adult with an advanced solid tumor such as melanoma, head and neck, liver or kidney cancer. The chain has TRBV7-6 and TRBJ2-1; 12 nucleotides agree with TRBD2. The CDR3 protein is CASSSSGGASGDEQFF. For the CDR3, the DNA is TGTGCCAGCAGCTCTAGCGGGGGGGCCTCGGGCGATGAGCAGTTCTTC.